Following are 27 T cell receptor beta chains from one sample sequenced in a study of CD8 T cells in ankylosing spondylitis. Study results and limitations: What appeared characteristic of ankylosing spondylitis blood was a TCR beta motif of several highly homologous variants.

These receptors' antigens are unknown. TCRdb reprocessed the 5' RACE reads with MiXCR, giving one entry per CDR3 protein. This table holds about 840,000 distinct CDR3 sequences, about 11% found once. The specimen was blood, either unsorted or a sorted T cell fraction (not recorded which). The receptors were gathered from a male donor with ankylosing spondylitis.

The chain couples TRBV6-2 or TRBV6-3 to TRBJ2-7, with D possibly being TRBD1 or TRBD2 (5 bases each). CDR3 size: 14 residues. Germline V lookup: CDR1 MNHEY, CDR2 SVGEGT. V shed 6 bases and J shed 9 bases, with 21 bases lying between them. In DNA, the CDR3 is TGTGCCAGCAGCTATAACCGGGACCAAATATGGCAGTACTTC. Amino acid sequence: CASSYNRDQIWQYF.

This clonotype showed up just once. The gene calls are TRBV11-2 and TRBJ2-7; 8 bases line up with TRBD1. With V trimmed by 1 base and J by 6 bases, 5 bases remained unmatched. The V gene's germline CDR1 is SGHAT and CDR2 FQNNGV. This CDR3 is built from 14 residues. The CDR3 region has the DNA TGTGCCAGCAGCTTAGTGGCAGGGGGCGCCGAGCAGTACTTC. As protein: CASSLVAGGAEQYF.

CDR3 sequence reads: CASNEVLAGGSEQFF. The DNA for the CDR3 is TGTGCCAGCAACGAGGTTCTAGCGGGGGGGAGTGAGCAGTTCTTC. J is TRBJ2-1 and V is TRBV7-2; 12 bases map to TRBD2. The junction had 10 bases not matched to a gene; V was cut back by 7 bases and J by 9 bases. The CDR3 is 15 amino acids. Germline assignment: CDR1 SGHTA and CDR2 FQGNSA.

The chain couples TRBV29-1 to TRBJ1-1, with 7 bases matching TRBD1. The germline gives CDR1 SQVTM, CDR2 ANQGSEA. The ends lost 7 bases at V and 1 base at J; junction bases unmatched: 9. CDR3 length equals 14 residues. The chain's CDR3 is CSAERGPANTEAFF. As DNA, the CDR3 is TGCAGCGCCGAGAGGGGGCCGGCGAACACTGAAGCTTTCTTT.

This sequence joins TRBV20-1 and TRBJ1-2, with a tentative D call TRBD1 (5 bases). CDR3 length: 13 amino acids. Germline loops: CDR1 DFQATT, CDR2 SNEGSKA (reference sequence). CDR3 loop: CIFRDGTNYGYTF. CDR3 coding DNA: TGCATCTTTCGGGACGGCACTAACTATGGCTACACCTTC.

This chain joins TRBV7-2 and TRBJ2-5; perhaps TRBD1 as D (6 bases). This CDR3 comprises 15 residues. Trimming cost V 3 bases and J 5 bases, with 16 bases left between them. Germline CDR1 SGHTA, CDR2 FQGNSA. In nucleotides, the CDR3 is TGTGCCAGCAGCTTGATTTGGACAGCACAGGAGACCCAGTACTTC. This translates into CASSLIWTAQETQYF.

This clonotype was counted only a few times. The chain combines TRBV4-3 with TRBJ2-4; D is undetermined. The germline V gene encodes CDR1 LGHNA and CDR2 YSLEER. The CDR3 loop spans 17 amino acids. Trimming removed 0 bases at V and 0 bases at J, with 12 bases between. CDR3 amino acids: CASSQEAIPLAKNIQYF. CDR3 coding DNA: TGCGCCAGCAGCCAAGAGGCCATTCCCCTAGCCAAAAACATTCAGTACTTC.

This clonotype was counted only a few times. The rearrangement uses TRBV21-1 and TRBJ2-4. TRBV21-1 is shown as a pseudogene. The CDR3 covers 16 residues. The CDR3 here is CASSKLWLLAKNIQYF. As DNA, the CDR3 is TGTGCCAGCAGCAAACTATGGTTACTAGCCAAAAACATTCAGTACTTC.

This chain links TRBV7-2 with TRBJ1-2; D uncertain. The CDR3 is made up of 14 amino acids. V shed 1 base and J shed 8 bases, with 14 bases lying between them. The V gene's germline CDR1 is SGHTA and CDR2 FQGNSA. CDR3 loop: CASSLGSTPVGYTF. The CDR3 nucleotides read TGTGCCAGCAGCTTAGGATCAACCCCGGTGGGCTACACCTTC.

The V call is TRBV10-3, the J call TRBJ2-3; TRBD2 is a possible D gene (7 bases). The CDR3 has 14 residues. The V end lost 0 bases, the J end lost 4 bases, and 8 bases lay between the germline ends. Germline V CDR1 and CDR2: ENHRY, SYGVKD. The CDR3: CAISESGGPDTQYF. CDR3 coding DNA: TGTGCCATCAGTGAGTCGGGGGGGCCAGATACGCAGTATTTT.

The sample holds a few counts of this clonotype. CDR3 residues: CSVDLKRGGYTF. CDR3 in DNA: TGCAGCGTTGATCTCAAACGGGGGGGCTACACCTTC. The chain links TRBV29-1 to TRBJ1-2; a possible D gene is TRBD1 (5 bases). Per germline, CDR1 SQVTM and CDR2 ANQGSEA. CDR3 length: 12 amino acids. The V gene lost 3 bases and the J gene lost 8 bases, with 13 bases spanning the gap.

This clonotype showed up many times. This chain links TRBV29-1 with TRBJ2-3, with D perhaps matching TRBD2 (5 bases). The germline CDR1 and CDR2 sequences are SQVTM and ANQGSEA. The CDR3 extends over 14 amino acids. V shed 3 bases and J shed 1 base, with 11 bases lying between them. CDR3 nucleotides: TGCAGCGTTGACGGGATGAAGGGCACAGATACGCAGTATTTT. The encoded protein is CSVDGMKGTDTQYF.

This clonotype showed up just a few times. The rearrangement uses TRBV28 and TRBJ2-7; D is perhaps TRBD1 (6 bases). The length of the CDR3 is 16 residues. Germline V gene lookup returns CDR1 MDHEN and CDR2 SYDVKM. The V gene lost 4 bases and the J gene lost 2 bases, with 18 bases spanning the gap. The CDR3 reads CASSSRLGRDTYEQYF. CDR3 nucleotide sequence: TGTGCCAGCAGTTCGCGTTTGGGCAGGGACACCTACGAGCAGTACTTC.

The table lists this clonotype with a few counts. The CDR3 is CAISEFDTEAFF. DNA of the CDR3: TGTGCCATCAGTGAGTTTGACACTGAAGCTTTCTTT. The chain employs TRBV10-3 and TRBJ1-1; D gene ambiguous. V was pared by 1 base and J by 3 bases, with 3 bases between. CDR3 length: 12 residues. Germline values: CDR1 ENHRY, CDR2 SYGVKD.

This clonotype was recorded many times. CDR3 sequence: CASGPRGENTGELFF. The CDR3 DNA is TGTGCCAGCGGCCCCCGGGGGGAAAACACCGGGGAGCTGTTTTTT. The V and J genes are TRBV12-3 or TRBV12-4 and TRBJ2-2, with 7 bases identical to TRBD2. The CDR3 totals 15 residues. After removal of 8 bases from V and 2 bases from J, the junction contained 8 bases not matched to a gene.

The rearrangement links TRBV7-9 to TRBJ2-6; TRBD1 or TRBD2 may be the D gene (5 bases each). The germline gives CDR1 SEHNR, CDR2 FQNEAQ (reference sequence). V was clipped by 5 bases and J by 2 bases, with 10 bases between them. The CDR3 totals 15 residues. This chain's CDR3 is CASSARGPGANVLTF. CDR3 in DNA: TGTGCCAGCAGCGCCCGGGGCCCTGGGGCCAACGTCCTGACTTTC.

The chain carries TRBV6-5 and TRBJ2-5, with 11 bases matching TRBD2. The length of the CDR3 is 15 residues. V shed 4 bases, J shed 5 bases, and the junction held 6 bases outside the gene matches. Germline V CDR1 and CDR2: MNHEY, SVGAGI. CDR3 amino acids: CASSSIAGGGETQYF. The CDR3 nucleotides are TGTGCCAGCAGTTCCATAGCGGGAGGGGGGGAGACCCAGTACTTC.

This clonotype was counted a few times. This chain joins TRBV28 and TRBJ2-7; D gene unclear. The V and J ends lost 5 bases and 7 bases respectively, with 21 bases between them. The V gene's germline CDR1 is MDHEN and CDR2 SYDVKM. The CDR3 spans 15 residues. Here the CDR3 DNA reads TGTGCCAGCAGTAGACCGGATAGTGGCTCGTGGGAGCAGTACTTC. It translates to CASSRPDSGSWEQYF.

This chain links TRBV5-1 with TRBJ2-5; perhaps TRBD2 as D (7 bases). The CDR3 sequence is 14 residues long. The germline CDR1 and CDR2 sequences are SGHRS and YFSETQ. Trimming cost V 2 bases and J 4 bases, with 12 bases left between them. CDR3 sequence: CASSFGGRSETQYF. The CDR3, as DNA: TGCGCCAGCAGCTTCGGGGGGCGATCAGAGACCCAGTACTTC.

The V and J genes are TRBV5-1 and TRBJ2-7; 9 bases align to TRBD2. J was trimmed by 0 bases and V by 5 bases; bases with no gene match: 9. The CDR3 is made up of 16 amino acids. CDR1 and CDR2 (germline): SGHRS, YFSETQ. CDR3 sequence: CASRSLAGLSSYEQYF. The CDR3 region has the DNA TGCGCCAGCAGATCGCTAGCGGGGTTGAGCTCCTACGAGCAGTACTTC.

The chain joins TRBV7-2 to TRBJ1-1; D not certain. V lost 4 bases, J lost 2 bases, and 11 bases lay in between. This CDR3 has 14 amino acids. Germline V gene sequence: CDR1 SGHTA, CDR2 FQGNSA. This CDR3 reads CASSSTTANTEAFF. The CDR3 nucleotides read TGTGCCAGCAGCTCGACCACAGCAAACACTGAAGCTTTCTTT.

This chain links TRBV28 with TRBJ2-7; D gene uncertain. CDR3 length equals 13 residues. V was clipped by 3 bases and J by 8 bases, with 14 bases between them. CDR1 and CDR2 from the germline V gene are MDHEN and SYDVKM. CDR3 region: CASSFGPPGKQYF. Here the CDR3 DNA reads TGTGCCAGCAGTTTTGGGCCCCCTGGGAAGCAGTACTTC.

The J gene is TRBJ2-7, the V gene TRBV5-1; a weak D match, TRBD2 (6 bases). Germline CDR1 SGHRS, CDR2 YFSETQ. CDR3 length equals 15 residues. Trimming removed 3 bases from V and 2 bases from J, with 15 bases in between. As DNA, the CDR3 is TGCGCCAGCAGCTCCAGTGGAGGGCTCACCTACGAGCAGTACTTC. Residues: CASSSSGGLTYEQYF.

The sample holds a few counts of this clonotype. The chain recombines TRBV6-2 or TRBV6-3 with TRBJ2-5; 7 bases fit TRBD2. The V segment lost 7 bases and the J segment 2 bases; nucleotides outside the gene matches: 16. The V gene's germline CDR1 is MNHEY and CDR2 SVGEGT. The CDR3 is made up of 17 amino acids. As DNA, the CDR3 is TGTGCCAGCACCAACCTTTCACCTCTAGCGGTTCAAGAGACCCAGTACTTC. Amino acids: CASTNLSPLAVQETQYF.

This clonotype was seen at least ten times. V and J are TRBV7-2 and TRBJ2-1; D may be TRBD1 (5 bases). The length of the CDR3 is 15 residues. Germline V CDR1 and CDR2: SGHTA, FQGNSA. V shed 1 base and J shed 4 bases, with 11 bases lying between them. The CDR3 nucleotides read TGTGCCAGCAGCTTAGACAGGCCAGTTTACAATGAGCAGTTCTTC. It encodes CASSLDRPVYNEQFF.

This clonotype was recorded a few times. This CDR3 reads CASSFFARGLNTGELFF. The CDR3 DNA is TGCGCCAGCAGCTTCTTTGCCAGGGGGCTGAACACCGGGGAGCTGTTTTTT. This rearrangement joins TRBV5-1 to TRBJ2-2; TRBD1 matches at 8 bases. The germline V gene has CDR1 SGHRS and CDR2 YFSETQ. The CDR3 has 17 residues. V shed 2 bases and J 1 base; nucleotides not matched to a gene: 7.

In its sample, this clonotype was seen a few times. V and J are TRBV20-1 and TRBJ1-2; D uncertain. CDR1 and CDR2 from the germline V gene are DFQATT and SNEGSKA (reference sequence). V was clipped by 3 bases and J by 4 bases, with 15 bases between them. The CDR3 is 14 amino acids. CDR3 DNA sequence: TGCAGTGCTAGTGTTGATGGCAGACTCTATGGCTACACCTTC. It translates to CSASVDGRLYGYTF.